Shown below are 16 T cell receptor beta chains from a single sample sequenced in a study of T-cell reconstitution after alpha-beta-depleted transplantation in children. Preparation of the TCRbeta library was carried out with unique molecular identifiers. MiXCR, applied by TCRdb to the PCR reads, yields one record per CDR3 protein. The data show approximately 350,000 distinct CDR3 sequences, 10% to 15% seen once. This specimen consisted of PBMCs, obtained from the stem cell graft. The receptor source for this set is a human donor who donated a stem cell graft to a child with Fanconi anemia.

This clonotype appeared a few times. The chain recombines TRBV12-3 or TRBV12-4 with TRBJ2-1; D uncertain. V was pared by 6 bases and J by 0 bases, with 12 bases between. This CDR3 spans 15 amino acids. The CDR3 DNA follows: TGTGCCAGCAGCCCGACTCCTCTCTCCTACAATGAGCAGTTCTTC. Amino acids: CASSPTPLSYNEQFF.

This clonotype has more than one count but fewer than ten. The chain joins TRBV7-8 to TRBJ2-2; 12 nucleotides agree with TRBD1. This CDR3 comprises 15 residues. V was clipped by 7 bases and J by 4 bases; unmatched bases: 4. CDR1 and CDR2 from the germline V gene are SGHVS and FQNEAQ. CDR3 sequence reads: CASTGQGAVTGELFF. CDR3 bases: TGTGCCAGCACGGGACAGGGGGCTGTCACCGGGGAGCTGTTTTTT.

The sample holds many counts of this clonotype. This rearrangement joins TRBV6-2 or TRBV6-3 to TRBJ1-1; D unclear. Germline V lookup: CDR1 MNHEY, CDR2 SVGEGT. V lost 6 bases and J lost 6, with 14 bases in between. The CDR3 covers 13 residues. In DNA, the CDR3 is TGTGCCAGCAGCAGTATACTGAGCCCTGAAGCTTTCTTT. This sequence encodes CASSSILSPEAFF.

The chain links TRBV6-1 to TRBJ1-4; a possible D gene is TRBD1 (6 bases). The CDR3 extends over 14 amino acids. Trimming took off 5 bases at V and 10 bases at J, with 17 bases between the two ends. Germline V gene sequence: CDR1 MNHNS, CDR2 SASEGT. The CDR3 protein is CASSTGLEGGKLFF. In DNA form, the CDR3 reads TGTGCCAGCAGTACGGGTCTCGAGGGGGGAAAACTGTTTTTT.

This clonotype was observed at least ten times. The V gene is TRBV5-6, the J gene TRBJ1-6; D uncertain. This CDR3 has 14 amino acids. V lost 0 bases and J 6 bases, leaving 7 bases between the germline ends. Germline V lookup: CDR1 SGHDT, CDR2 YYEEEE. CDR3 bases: TGTGCCAGCAGCTTGGGGCAGGCTAATTCACCCCTCCACTTT. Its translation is CASSLGQANSPLHF.

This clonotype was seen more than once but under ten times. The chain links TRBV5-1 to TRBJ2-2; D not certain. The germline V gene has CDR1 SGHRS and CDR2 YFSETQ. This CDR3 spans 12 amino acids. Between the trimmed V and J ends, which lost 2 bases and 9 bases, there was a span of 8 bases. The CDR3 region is CASSLEPWELFF. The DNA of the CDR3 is TGCGCCAGCAGCTTAGAACCTTGGGAGCTGTTTTTT.

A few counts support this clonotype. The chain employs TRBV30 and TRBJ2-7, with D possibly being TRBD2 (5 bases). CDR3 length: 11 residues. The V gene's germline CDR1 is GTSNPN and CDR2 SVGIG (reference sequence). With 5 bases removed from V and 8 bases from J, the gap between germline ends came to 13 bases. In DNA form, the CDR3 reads TGTGCCTGGGGGCTATCCGGGAAGCAGTACTTC. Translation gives CAWGLSGKQYF.

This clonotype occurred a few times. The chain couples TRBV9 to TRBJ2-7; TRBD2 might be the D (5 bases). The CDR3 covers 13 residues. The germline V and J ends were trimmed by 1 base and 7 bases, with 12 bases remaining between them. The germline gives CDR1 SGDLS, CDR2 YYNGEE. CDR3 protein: CASSVWDGGEQYF. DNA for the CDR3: TGTGCCAGCAGCGTATGGGATGGCGGGGAGCAGTACTTC.

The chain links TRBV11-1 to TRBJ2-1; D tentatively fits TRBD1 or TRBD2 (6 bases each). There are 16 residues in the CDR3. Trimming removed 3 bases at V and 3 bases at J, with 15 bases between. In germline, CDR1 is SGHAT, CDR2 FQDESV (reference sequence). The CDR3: CASSFGQGGNYNEQFF. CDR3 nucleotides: TGTGCCAGCAGCTTTGGTCAAGGGGGGAACTACAATGAGCAGTTCTTC.

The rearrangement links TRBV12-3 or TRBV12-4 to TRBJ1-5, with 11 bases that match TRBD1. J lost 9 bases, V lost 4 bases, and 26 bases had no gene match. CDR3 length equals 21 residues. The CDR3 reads CASSWRDRGRLGRGVVSPQHF. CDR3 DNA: TGTGCCAGCAGTTGGCGGGACAGGGGGAGGTTGGGTCGGGGGGTAGTTTCGCCCCAGCATTTT.

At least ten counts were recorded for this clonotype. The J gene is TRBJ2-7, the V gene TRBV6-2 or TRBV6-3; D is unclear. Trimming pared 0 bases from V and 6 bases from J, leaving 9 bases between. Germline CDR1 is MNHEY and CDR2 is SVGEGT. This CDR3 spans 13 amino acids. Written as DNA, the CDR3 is TGTGCCAGCAGTTACTCCAATTTGATCGAGCAGTACGTC. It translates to CASSYSNLIEQYV.

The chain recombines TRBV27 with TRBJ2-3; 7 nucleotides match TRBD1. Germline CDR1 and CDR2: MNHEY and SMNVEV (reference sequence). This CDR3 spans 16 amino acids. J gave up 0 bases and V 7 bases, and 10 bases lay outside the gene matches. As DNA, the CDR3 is TGTGCCAGCAACAGATTCGGACAGGATAGCACAGATACGCAGTATTTT. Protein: CASNRFGQDSTDTQYF.

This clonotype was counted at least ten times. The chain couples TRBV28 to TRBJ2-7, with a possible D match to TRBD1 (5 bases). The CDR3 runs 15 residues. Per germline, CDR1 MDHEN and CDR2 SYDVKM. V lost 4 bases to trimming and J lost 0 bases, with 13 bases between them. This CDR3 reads CASSSRQILSYEQYV. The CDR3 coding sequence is TGTGCCAGCAGTTCTAGACAGATTCTCTCCTACGAGCAGTACGTC.

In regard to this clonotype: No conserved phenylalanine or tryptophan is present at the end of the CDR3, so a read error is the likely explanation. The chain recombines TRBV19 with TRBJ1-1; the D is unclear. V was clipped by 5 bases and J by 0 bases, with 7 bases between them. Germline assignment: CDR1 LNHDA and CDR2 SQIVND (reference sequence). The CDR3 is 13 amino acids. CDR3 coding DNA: TGTGCCAGTAGTTTGGGGTTGAACACTGAAGCTTTCTAT. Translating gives CASSLGLNTEAFY.

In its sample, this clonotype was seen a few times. The CDR3 DNA reads TGTGCCAGCAGCTTAGATGGGTGGGGTGAGCAGTTCTTC. Translated: CASSLDGWGEQFF. This sequence joins TRBV7-2 and TRBJ2-1; D call uncertain. Germline assignment: CDR1 SGHTA and CDR2 FQGNSA. The V end was cut by 1 base, the J end by 9 bases, with 10 bases between. The length of the CDR3 is 13 residues.

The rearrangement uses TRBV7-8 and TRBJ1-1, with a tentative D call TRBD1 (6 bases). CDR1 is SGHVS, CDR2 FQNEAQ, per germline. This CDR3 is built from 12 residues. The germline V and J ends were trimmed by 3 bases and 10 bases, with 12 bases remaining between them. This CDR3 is CASSLTQGSAFF. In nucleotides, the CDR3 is TGTGCCAGCAGCTTGACTCAGGGGTCAGCTTTCTTT.